The subject of this entry is one T cell receptor beta chain. The record originates from a study of T cells in Graves' hyperthyroidism and ophthalmopathy. Amplification of TCR beta CDR3 regions was performed using RNA transcripts as template. In the first-round RT-PCR of the TCR CDR3, the HTBI primer set was used. TCRdb fed the multiplex PCR reads into MiXCR, producing one record per CDR3 protein. Of 480,000 or so distinct CDR3 sequences listed, 46% are singletons. Those patients with uncontrolled infection, other autoimmune disease, pregnancy or lactation were excluded. The origin of this receptor is an adult woman with Graves' disease, either hyperthyroidism or ophthalmopathy (not recorded which). Sequencing was carried out using peripheral blood or thyroid tissue (not recorded which).

The CDR3 bases are TGTGCCAGCAGCCGGGGACAGTTGGGCTACGAGCAGTACTTC. Its translation is CASSRGQLGYEQYF. The chain uses TRBV7-9 and TRBJ2-7; 7 nucleotides match TRBD1. The CDR3 is made up of 14 amino acids. CDR1 SEHNR and CDR2 FQNEAQ come from the germline V gene (reference sequence). V trimming: 5 bases; J trimming: 3 bases; junction bases outside the gene matches: 7. Filled out from reference TRBV7-9 and TRBJ2-7, the complete variable domain reads DTGVSQNPRHKITKRGQNVTFRCDPISEHNRLYWYRQTLGQGPEFLTYFQNEAQLEKSRLLSDRFSAERPKGSFSTLEIQRTEQGDSAMYLCASSRGQLGYEQYFGPGTRLTVT.